This T cell receptor (beta chain) was identified in a study of identical twins (TCRdb year 2016). As for the study more broadly: The study deep-sequenced TCR alpha and beta repertoires from monozygotic twins, unrelated adults of various ages and cord blood to test whether fetal clonotypes persist. To rule out contamination, the twin experiments were replicated at different times with different library preparation protocols. Overall study outcomes, separate from this receptor: Compared with coincidental sharing between unrelated individuals, an excess of low generation-probability sequences was observed among out-of-frame TCR alpha sequences shared between twins. Conclusions relied on cross-sectional statistical analysis, since the same donors could not be followed over many years. Zero-insertion analyses could be partly confounded by invariant T cells such as MAIT and iNKT, though diverse VJ usage argued against such confounding for most clonotypes. Fewer insertions were carried by abundant cord blood beta clonotypes; a weaker similar trend was observed in young adult naive repertoires, while no such trend was observed in memory repertoires. Excess twin sharing in beta out-of-frame sequences was weaker because fewer shared sequences lowered the signal-to-noise ratio. Out-of-frame TCR alpha sharing in monozygotic twins was systematically underestimated by recombination models, whereas sharing between unrelated individuals was in agreement with the recombination models.

This clonotype was seen many times. The antigen it recognizes is unknown. Base qualities are not provided; no much larger clone lies one nucleotide away. Library method: 5' RACE. Sequencing used an Illumina HiSeq 2000. A universal primer binding site was introduced by template switching, and a unique molecular identifier was present in the final cDNA, enabling accurate counting of TCR cDNA molecules. First-strand cDNA for TCR alpha and beta chains was synthesized from specific primers in the conserved constant-segment region. To control for contamination, every cDNA library was double barcoded, receiving both a SMART-Mk sample barcode and Illumina barcodes. Two successive PCR steps introduced TruSeq adapter sequences along with Illumina sample barcodes. Sequencing of the TCR alpha and beta cDNA libraries was done on the Illumina HiSeq platform using custom primers. In the source study's methods: MiGEC was used to process raw reads and extract unique molecular identifiers, and MiXCR was used to find CDR3 positions. Recombination models were inferred per individual with the repgenHMM and IGoR tools using an EM algorithm. Shared clonotype analysis was performed with the tcR package in R, normalizing sharing by the product of cloneset sizes. To study raw recombination free of thymic and clonal selection effects, out-of-frame nonproductive sequences were analyzed. The public sequencing data were trimmed at Q25 with fastp and processed into clonotypes with MiXCR by TCRdb, which kept only in-frame beta chains. Records with the same CDR3 protein are collapsed into one entry carrying the most frequent genes and DNA. In this record, the V and J calls reflect TCRdb's handling and not the investigators' own analysis. In this sample the table shows about 100,000 distinct CDR3 sequences, less than 6.5% of which occur a single time. Roughly 12% of the sample goes to the ten largest clones.

Trimming accounts for 6 bases at V and 3 bases at J, while the number of junction bases matched to no gene is 10. The CDR3 holds 17 amino acids from the cysteine to the phenylalanine. Only CDR3 DNA is held: 51 bases, read in frame from base 1. CDR1 LNHDA and CDR2 SQIVND were looked up in the germline V gene (reference sequence). All donors were healthy Caucasians. Using Miltenyi CD45RO+ enrichment and human naive T-cell isolation kits, memory (CD45RO+) and naive T cells were isolated from PBMC. The rearranged segments are TRBV19 and TRBJ2-7; 14 bases in the junction line up with TRBD2. The sequence derives from a woman aged 45-65 years in good health. The sequenced material came from memory T cells sorted from blood. The cell subset or site label, as the study defines it: CD45RO+ enriched T cells. This receptor has the CDR3 CASSGLAGGPTRYEQYF. The DNA is TGTGCCAGTAGCGGACTAGCGGGAGGTCCTACCCGCTACGAGCAGTACTTC.